The 19 T cell receptor beta chains listed next were all sequenced from one sample in a study of radiotherapy plus CTLA-4 blockade in lung cancer (dated by TCRdb to the late 2010s). The library was prepared using the immunoSEQ multiplex PCR assay. TCRdb provides this immuneACCESS table in a form limited to in-frame rearrangements. Some clones are lacking; in checked studies, under half of them reflect an unresolved V gene, and why the rest are absent is not known. Across this sample there are around 110,000 clones, with 80% to 90% seen only once. Under 8% of the sample is taken by the ten largest. The sample consisted of peripheral blood, taken from a patient treated with radiotherapy plus ipilimumab. The receptors here all came from a human donor with non-small cell lung cancer that progressed on radiotherapy plus ipilimumab.

V and J are TRBV21-1 and TRBJ2-1; the table's D call, TRBD2, has no DNA check behind it. TRBV21-1 is marked as a pseudogene. This CDR3 is 16 amino acids long. The chain's CDR3 is CASSGSLAGECDEQFF. CDR3 coding DNA: TGTGCCAGCAGCGGTTCACTAGCGGGAGAGTGTGATGAGCAGTTCTTC.

The genes are TRBV6-1 and TRBJ2-7; the match to TRBD1 covers 7 bases. V was pared by 5 bases and J by 5 bases, with 6 bases of the junction left unmatched. The germline gives CDR1 MNHNS, CDR2 SASEGT. This CDR3 comprises 13 residues. In DNA form, the CDR3 reads TGTGCCAGCAGTCTACCGGGACAGAACGAGCAGTACTTC. Amino acid sequence: CASSLPGQNEQYF.

V and J are TRBV2 and TRBJ2-1; 10 bases match TRBD2. V lost 2 bases and J lost 9; bases outside the gene matches: 7. This CDR3 has 15 residues. Looked up from germline, CDR1 is SNHLY and CDR2 is FYNNEI. CDR3 in DNA: TGTGCCAGCAGTGAACAATCTAGCGGGGGTGGTGAGCAGTTCTTC. The encoded protein is CASSEQSSGGGEQFF. The complete variable domain, with remaining parts taken from reference TRBV2 and TRBJ2-1, reads EPEVTQTPSHQVTQMGQEVILRCVPISNHLYFYWYRQILGQKVEFLVSFYNNEISEKSEIFDDQFSVERPDGSNFTLKIRSTKLEDSAMYFCASSEQSSGGGEQFFGPGTRLTVL.

V usage is TRBV2 and J usage is TRBJ2-2, with D unclear. V shed 6 bases and J shed 6 bases, with 14 bases lying between them. In germline, CDR1 is SNHLY, CDR2 FYNNEI. This CDR3 has 14 residues. The CDR3 DNA follows: TGTGCCAGCAGCCCGGTCCCGATAGCCGGGGAGCTGTTTTTT. This encodes CASSPVPIAGELFF.

The rearrangement uses TRBV18 and TRBJ1-5; no reliable D call. The CDR3 is 14 amino acids. The germline V gene encodes CDR1 KGHSH and CDR2 LQKENI. V dropped 2 bases and J dropped 1 base, with 6 bases sitting between them. The CDR3 here is CASSPNQSNQPQHF. CDR3 bases: TGTGCCAGCTCACCAAATCAGAGCAATCAGCCCCAGCATTTT.

CDR3 in DNA: TGTGCCTGCCGACCCGATCCACGGTTT. This encodes CACRPDPRF. The chain couples TRBV21-1 to TRBJ1-1. TRBV21-1 is a pseudogene. This CDR3 has 9 residues.

This clone was seen once. The rearrangement joins TRBV9 to TRBJ1-5; tentatively, D is TRBD1 (5 bases). Germline lookup yields CDR1 SGDLS and CDR2 YYNGEE. The V end lost 2 bases, the J end lost 8 bases, and 14 bases lay between the germline ends. The CDR3 contains 14 residues. Here the CDR3 reads CASSVTQGLEPQHF. In DNA, the CDR3 is TGTGCCAGCAGCGTTACCCAGGGCTTGGAGCCCCAGCATTTT.

The genes are TRBV6-6 and TRBJ2-3; perhaps TRBD2 as D (5 bases). V lost 0 bases to trimming and J lost 8 bases, with 15 bases between them. The CDR3 runs 15 residues. Germline CDR1 MNHNY, CDR2 SVGAGI (reference sequence). The CDR3 is CASSYSNQPLATQYF. CDR3 DNA sequence: TGTGCCAGCAGTTACTCGAACCAGCCCCTAGCTACGCAGTATTTT.

V usage is TRBV21-1 and J usage is TRBJ1-2. TRBV21-1 is marked as a pseudogene. This CDR3 contains 20 residues. The CDR3 region has the DNA TGTGCCAGCAGCAAAGGAGGGTTTCGGGAGATTGGGATTCAAGACTATGGCTACACCTTC. This gives the protein CASSKGGFREIGIQDYGYTF.

This rearrangement joins TRBV7-6 to TRBJ1-5; TRBD1 is a possible D gene (6 bases). CDR3 length equals 14 residues. V shed 5 bases and J shed 6 bases, with 14 bases lying between them. Looked up from germline, CDR1 is SGHVS and CDR2 is FNYEAQ. CDR3 sequence (DNA): TGTGCCAGCAGCCCCCAACAGGGTACTCAGCCCCAGCATTTT. Amino acid sequence: CASSPQQGTQPQHF.

This sequence joins TRBV5-1 and TRBJ2-3, with 8 bases identical to TRBD2. From germline, CDR1 is SGHRS and CDR2 YFSETQ. Unmatched junction bases numbered 6, after V lost 4 bases and J lost 5 bases. The CDR3 has 14 amino acids. CDR3 protein: CASSMGREVDTQYF. The CDR3 DNA is TGCGCCAGCAGCATGGGGCGGGAGGTAGATACGCAGTATTTT.

The J gene is TRBJ2-7, the V gene TRBV18; perhaps TRBD2 as D (6 bases). Trimming pared 3 bases from V and 3 bases from J, leaving 9 bases between. Germline-derived CDR1 and CDR2 are KGHSH and LQKENI. CDR3 length equals 13 residues. This chain's CDR3 is CASSPGLFYEQYF. The CDR3 bases are TGTGCCAGCTCACCGGGACTTTTCTACGAGCAGTACTTC.

The chain couples TRBV5-3 to TRBJ2-3, with D possibly TRBD1 on 5 matching bases. TRBV5-3 is treated as an ORF (open reading frame) with a function not yet certain. CDR3 length equals 15 residues. V lost 5 bases and J 3 bases, leaving 16 bases between the germline ends. The CDR3 loop reads CARRKAPAGTDTQYF. CDR3 nucleotide sequence: TGTGCCAGAAGGAAGGCCCCAGCAGGGACAGATACGCAGTATTTT.

V is TRBV7-2 and J is TRBJ1-2; no clear D gene. Germline V gives CDR1 SGHTA, CDR2 FQGNSA. V shed 2 bases and J shed 3 bases, with 10 bases lying between them. The CDR3 has 14 amino acids. The CDR3 is CASSLYPVDYGYTF. In DNA, the CDR3 is TGTGCCAGCAGCTTATATCCGGTGGACTATGGCTACACCTTC.

The V call is TRBV29-1, the J call TRBJ2-5; 10 nucleotides align to TRBD2. The CDR3 is made up of 14 amino acids. The trim removed 5 bases at V and 2 bases at J, leaving 5 bases unmatched. Germline lookup yields CDR1 SQVTM and CDR2 ANQGSEA. CDR3 nucleotides: TGCAGCGTTACCCTAGCGGGAGTGCAAGAGACCCAGTACTTC. It yields the protein CSVTLAGVQETQYF.

The rearrangement uses TRBV29-1 and TRBJ1-2; D is ambiguous. V was shortened by 2 bases and J by 4 bases, with 14 bases between the two germline ends. Per the germline V gene, CDR1 is SQVTM and CDR2 is ANQGSEA. The CDR3 totals 14 residues. The CDR3: CSVELPLKPYGYTF. The DNA of the CDR3 is TGCAGCGTTGAATTACCTCTTAAACCCTATGGCTACACCTTC.

This chain connects TRBV30 to TRBJ1-2, with 7 bases lining up with TRBD1. The CDR3 sequence is 15 residues long. The germline V gene has CDR1 GTSNPN and CDR2 SVGIG (reference sequence). The V and J ends lost 0 bases and 3 bases, in that order; junction bases with no gene match: 7. CDR3 loop: CAWSVGVRGDYGYTF. The CDR3, as DNA: TGTGCCTGGAGTGTAGGGGTCAGGGGGGACTATGGCTACACCTTC.

The V call is TRBV19, the J call TRBJ1-5; the D gene is possibly TRBD1 (6 bases). V lost 6 bases to trimming and J lost 1 base, with 10 bases between them. This CDR3 contains 14 residues. The V gene's germline CDR1 is LNHDA and CDR2 SQIVND (reference sequence). In nucleotides, the CDR3 is TGTGCCAGTAGCGGGGGCGCAAGCAATCAGCCCCAGCATTTT. Translation: CASSGGASNQPQHF.

CDR3: CSVRGTYEQYF. DNA for the CDR3: TGCAGCGTGCGTGGGACCTACGAGCAGTACTTC. The chain links TRBV29-1 to TRBJ2-7; D uncertain. The V gene lost 6 bases and the J gene lost 2 bases, with 8 bases spanning the gap. Looked up from germline, CDR1 is SQVTM and CDR2 is ANQGSEA. There are 11 residues in the CDR3.